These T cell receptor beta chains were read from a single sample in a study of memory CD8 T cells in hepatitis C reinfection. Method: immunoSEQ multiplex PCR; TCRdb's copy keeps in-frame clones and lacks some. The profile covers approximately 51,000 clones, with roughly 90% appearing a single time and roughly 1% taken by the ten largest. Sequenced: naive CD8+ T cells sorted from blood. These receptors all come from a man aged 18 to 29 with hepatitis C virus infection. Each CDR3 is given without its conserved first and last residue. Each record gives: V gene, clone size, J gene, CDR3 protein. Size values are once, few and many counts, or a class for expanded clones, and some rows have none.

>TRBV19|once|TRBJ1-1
ASSIGDRRNTEAF
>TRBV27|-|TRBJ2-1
ASSLLLAGVNEQF
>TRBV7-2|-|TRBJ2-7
ASSYPGTETYEQY
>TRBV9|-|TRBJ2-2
ASSVQSGGRRELF
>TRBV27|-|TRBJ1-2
ASSLGQSYYGYT
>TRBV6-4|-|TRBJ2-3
ASSSGGTDTQY
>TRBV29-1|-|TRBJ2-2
SVDRETGELF
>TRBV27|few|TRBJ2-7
ASSLVGQGDYEQY
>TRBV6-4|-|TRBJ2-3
ASSDTAGEVGDTQY
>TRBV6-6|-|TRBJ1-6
ASSRGGNSPLH
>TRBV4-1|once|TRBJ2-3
ASSLRSREGAISDTQY
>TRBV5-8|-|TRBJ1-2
ASSLKSGNYYGYT
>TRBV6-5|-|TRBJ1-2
ASSYSRDLSGYT
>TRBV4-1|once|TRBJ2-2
ASSHGVDTGELF
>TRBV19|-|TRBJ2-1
ASSTLTSGGWDEQF
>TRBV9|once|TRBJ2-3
ASSVGGLAGGPGDTQY
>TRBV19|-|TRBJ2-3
ASSEGSGGDTQY
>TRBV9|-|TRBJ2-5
ASSGRVGGSEEETQY
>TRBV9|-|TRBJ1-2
ASSPRPGQGLANYGYT
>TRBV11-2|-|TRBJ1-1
ASKGTVNTEAF
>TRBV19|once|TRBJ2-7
ASSDRGYEQY
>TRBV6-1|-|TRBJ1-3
ASSEVRGRVAGNTIY